The 12 T cell receptor beta chains in this list originate from one sample, sequenced in a study of patients and donors after allogeneic stem cell transplantation. TCRdb independently ran MiXCR on the RT-PCR reads; one entry per CDR3 protein. In the table there are some 230,000 distinct CDR3 sequences, roughly 14% of which are singletons. The specimen sequenced was blood, either unsorted or a sorted T cell fraction (not recorded which). These receptors all stem from a human donor who was either an allogeneic HSCT recipient or a stem cell or donor lymphocyte infusion donor (not recorded which). It is not recorded whose cells these are; they may come from a transplant donor.

This clonotype has a handful of counts. The genes are TRBV7-7 and TRBJ2-1, with D uncertain. Trimming took off 5 bases at V and 6 bases at J, with 20 bases between the two ends. The CDR3 sequence is 16 residues long. Looked up from germline, CDR1 is SSHAT and CDR2 is FNYEAQ (reference sequence). CDR3 nucleotides: TGTGCCAGCAGCCCAGACCTAGGGCCCCTCTCCAATGAGCAGTTCTTC. Amino acid sequence: CASSPDLGPLSNEQFF.

This clonotype has at least ten counts. This rearrangement joins TRBV5-1 to TRBJ2-5; 7 bases agree with TRBD2. CDR3 length: 14 residues. V gave up 2 bases and J gave up 3 bases; unmatched junction bases: 4. CDR1 is SGHRS and CDR2 is YFSETQ in the germline V gene. The CDR3: CASSFPAGEETQYF. CDR3 bases: TGCGCCAGCAGCTTCCCGGCGGGAGAAGAGACCCAGTACTTC.

Ten or more counts support this clonotype. The V gene is TRBV4-1, the J gene TRBJ1-4, with D perhaps matching TRBD1 (5 bases). Germline-derived CDR1 and CDR2 are MGHRA and YSYEKL. This CDR3 spans 15 amino acids. The ends were cut back, 4 bases at V and 8 bases at J, with 17 bases in the middle. CDR3 bases: TGCGCCAGCAGCCGCGGGGCCGGAGGGAGAGAAAAACTGTTTTTT. This sequence encodes CASSRGAGGREKLFF.

In this sample, this clonotype turned up many times. V and J are TRBV20-1 and TRBJ2-2; 9 bases agree with TRBD1. V shed 5 bases, J shed 3 bases, and the junction held 7 bases outside the gene matches. Germline V gives CDR1 DFQATT, CDR2 SNEGSKA (reference sequence). This CDR3 has 15 residues. This chain's CDR3 is CSAPTGGSHTGELFF. CDR3 DNA sequence: TGCAGTGCTCCGACAGGGGGGTCCCACACCGGGGAGCTGTTTTTT.

V is TRBV9 and J is TRBJ2-1; D is undetermined. Trimming shortened V by 3 bases and J by 5 bases, and 9 bases separated the two germline ends. This CDR3 contains 13 residues. Germline assignment: CDR1 SGDLS and CDR2 YYNGEE. The CDR3 DNA sequence: TGTGCCAGCAGCGCCTCCGGTCACAATGAGCAGTTCTTC. Its translation: CASSASGHNEQFF.

This clonotype appeared a single time. This chain joins TRBV6-1 and TRBJ1-6, with TRBD1 identical over 10 bases. CDR3 length: 15 residues. V trimming: 6 bases; J trimming: 7 bases; junction bases outside the gene matches: 6. CDR1 and CDR2 (germline): MNHNS, SASEGT. In DNA form, the CDR3 reads TGTGCCAGCAGGGAACGACAGGGGGCAAATTCACCCCTCCACTTT. Encoded protein: CASRERQGANSPLHF.

This clonotype was observed at least ten times. The rearrangement joins TRBV20-1 to TRBJ2-2, with D possibly matching TRBD1 (6 bases). CDR3 length: 12 residues. V lost 6 bases and J 9 bases, leaving 14 bases between the germline ends. Germline loops: CDR1 DFQATT, CDR2 SNEGSKA (reference sequence). CDR3 sequence (DNA): TGCAGTGCACAAAGTCAGGGGCGGGAGCTGTTTTTT. Residues: CSAQSQGRELFF.

The J gene is TRBJ1-2, the V gene TRBV5-6, with 8 bases that match TRBD1. The germline gives CDR1 SGHDT, CDR2 YYEEEE. The junction had 4 bases not matched to a gene; V was cut back by 4 bases and J by 2 bases. The CDR3 covers 14 residues. The CDR3 DNA reads TGTGCCAGCAGCGAGGGACAGGCCAACTATGGCTACACCTTC. Protein sequence: CASSEGQANYGYTF.

This clonotype was detected a few times. The V and J genes are TRBV7-8 and TRBJ2-7; D gene uncertain. V lost 5 bases, J lost 4 bases, and 12 bases lay in between. Germline V CDR1 and CDR2: SGHVS, FQNEAQ. The CDR3 is 13 residues long. The CDR3 bases are TGTGCCAGCAGCCCGCTCTTAGGGTACGAGCAGTACTTC. This gives the protein CASSPLLGYEQYF.

The rearrangement uses TRBV21-1 and TRBJ1-5; the table's D call, TRBD1, has no DNA check behind it. TRBV21-1 is labeled a pseudogene. CDR3 length: 16 amino acids. The chain's CDR3 is CASSTTDRAGNQPQHF. The DNA of the CDR3 is TGTGCCAGCAGCACGACAGACAGGGCGGGCAATCAGCCCCAGCATTTT.

The genes are TRBV29-1 and TRBJ2-1; 9 nucleotides agree with TRBD1. The V gene end was trimmed by 7 bases and the J gene end by 1 base; junction bases not matched to a gene: 5. Germline CDR1 and CDR2: SQVTM and ANQGSEA. The CDR3 length is 14 residues. CDR3 protein: CSGTQGASYNEQFF. As DNA, the CDR3 is TGCAGCGGCACACAGGGGGCGTCCTACAATGAGCAGTTCTTC.

Only a few counts were recorded for this clonotype. The rearrangement links TRBV4-3 to TRBJ1-1; TRBD1 matches at 8 bases. The V and J ends lost 3 bases and 3 bases, in that order; junction bases with no gene match: 0. The CDR3 has 13 amino acids. The germline CDR1 and CDR2 sequences are LGHNA and YSLEER. CDR3 nucleotide sequence: TGCGCCAGCAGCCAGACAGGGGACACTGAAGCTTTCTTT. This codes for CASSQTGDTEAFF.